This T cell receptor (beta chain) was sequenced for a study of CD8+CD57+ T cells in acquired aplastic anemia. Study overall: Isolated CD4+ and CD8+ cells, once sorted, yielded DNA averaging around 3.1 ug. On average, healthy donors gave 8.5 million to 14 million reads for CD4+ cells. Study-level findings and limits: Fewer than 30 shared CD8+ CDR3s appeared highly expressed within patients' immunodominant clones.

Genomic DNA, the template, was used for profiling of the TCR beta VDJ and CDR3. A single record per CDR3 protein comes from TCRdb applying MiXCR to the reads. The table lists around 140,000 distinct CDR3 sequences, around 41% of them singletons. The CDR3 has 15 residues. Germline V CDR1 and CDR2: SGDLS, YYNGEE. V was clipped by 0 bases and J by 7 bases; unmatched bases: 5. A note on this clonotype: What it binds is unknown.

This rearrangement joins TRBV9 to TRBJ2-4, with TRBD2 identical over 9 bases. The source material was sorted CD4+, CD8+, or CD8+CD57+ T cells (not recorded which) from PBMCs. The receptor was isolated from a human donor in good health, serving as a control. The CDR3 DNA sequence: TGTGCCAGCAGCGTAGCAGGCCTAGCGGGGAACATTCAGTACTTC. This codes for CASSVAGLAGNIQYF.